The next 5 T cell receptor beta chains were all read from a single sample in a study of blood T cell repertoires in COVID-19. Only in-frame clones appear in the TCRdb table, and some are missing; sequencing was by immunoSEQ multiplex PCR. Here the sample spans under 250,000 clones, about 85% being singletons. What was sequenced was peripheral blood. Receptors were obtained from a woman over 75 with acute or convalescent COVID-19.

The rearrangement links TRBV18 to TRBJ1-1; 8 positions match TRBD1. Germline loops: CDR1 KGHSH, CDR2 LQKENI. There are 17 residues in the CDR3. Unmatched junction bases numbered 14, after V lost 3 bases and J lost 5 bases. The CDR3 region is CASSPTGAGTSRTEAFF. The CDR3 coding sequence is TGTGCCAGCTCACCGACAGGGGCCGGAACTTCGAGGACTGAAGCTTTCTTT.

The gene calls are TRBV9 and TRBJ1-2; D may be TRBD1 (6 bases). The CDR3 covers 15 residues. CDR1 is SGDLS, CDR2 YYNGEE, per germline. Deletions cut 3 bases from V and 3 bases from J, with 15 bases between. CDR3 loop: CASSAGTRSDYGYTF. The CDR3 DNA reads TGTGCCAGCAGCGCCGGGACAAGATCGGACTATGGCTACACCTTC.

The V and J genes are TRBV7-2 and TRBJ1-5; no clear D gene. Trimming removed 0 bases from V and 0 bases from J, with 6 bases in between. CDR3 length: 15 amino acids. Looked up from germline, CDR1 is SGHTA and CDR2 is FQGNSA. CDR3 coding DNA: TGTGCCAGCAGCTTAGCCAGTAATAGCAATCAGCCCCAGCATTTT. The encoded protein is CASSLASNSNQPQHF. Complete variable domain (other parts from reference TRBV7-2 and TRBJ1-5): GAGVSQSPSNKVTEKGKDVELRCDPISGHTALYWYRQSLGQGLEFLIYFQGNSAPDKSGLPSDRFSAERTGGSVSTLTIQRTQQEDSAVYLCASSLASNSNQPQHFGDGTRLSIL.

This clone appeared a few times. In nucleotides, the CDR3 is TGTGCCAGCAGCTCCTTTTCGGGAGAGGGTGAGACCCAGTACTTC. The encoded protein is CASSSFSGEGETQYF. The rearrangement links TRBV11-1 to TRBJ2-5; a possible D gene is TRBD2 (6 bases). CDR3 length: 15 amino acids. Per the germline V gene, CDR1 is SGHAT and CDR2 is FQDESV (reference sequence). With 4 bases removed from V and 5 bases from J, the gap between germline ends came to 17 bases.

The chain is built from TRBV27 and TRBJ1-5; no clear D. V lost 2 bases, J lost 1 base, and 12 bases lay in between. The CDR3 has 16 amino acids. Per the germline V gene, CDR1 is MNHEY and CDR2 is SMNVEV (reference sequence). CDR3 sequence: CASSLSGFRSNQPQHF. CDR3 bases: TGTGCCAGCAGTTTAAGCGGGTTTCGGAGCAATCAGCCCCAGCATTTT.